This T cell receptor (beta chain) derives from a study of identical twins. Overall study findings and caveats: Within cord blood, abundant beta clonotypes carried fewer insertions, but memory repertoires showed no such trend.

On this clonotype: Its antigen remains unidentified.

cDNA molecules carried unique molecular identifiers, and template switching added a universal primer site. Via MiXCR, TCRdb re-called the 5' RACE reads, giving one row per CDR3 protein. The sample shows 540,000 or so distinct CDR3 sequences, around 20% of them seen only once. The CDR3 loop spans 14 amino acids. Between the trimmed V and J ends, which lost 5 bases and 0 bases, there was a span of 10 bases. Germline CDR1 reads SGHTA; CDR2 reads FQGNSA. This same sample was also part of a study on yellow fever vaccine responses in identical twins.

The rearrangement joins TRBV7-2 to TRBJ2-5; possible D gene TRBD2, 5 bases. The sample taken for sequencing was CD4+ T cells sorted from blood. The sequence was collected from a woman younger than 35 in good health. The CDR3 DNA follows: TGTGCCAGCAGCGAGGGCCGCTACCAAGAGACCCAGTACTTC. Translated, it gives CASSEGRYQETQYF.